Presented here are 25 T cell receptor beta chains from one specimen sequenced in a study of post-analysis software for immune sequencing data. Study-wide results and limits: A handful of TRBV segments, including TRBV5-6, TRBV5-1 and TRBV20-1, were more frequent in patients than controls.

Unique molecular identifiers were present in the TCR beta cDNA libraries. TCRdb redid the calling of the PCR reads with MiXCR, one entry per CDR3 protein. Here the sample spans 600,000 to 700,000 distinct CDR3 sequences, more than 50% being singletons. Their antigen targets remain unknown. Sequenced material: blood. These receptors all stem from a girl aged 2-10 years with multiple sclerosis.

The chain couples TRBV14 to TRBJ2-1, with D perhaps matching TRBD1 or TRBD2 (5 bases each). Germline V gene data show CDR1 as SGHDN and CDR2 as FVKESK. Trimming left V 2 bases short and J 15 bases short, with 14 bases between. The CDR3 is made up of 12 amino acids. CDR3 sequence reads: CASSQQRGLTFF. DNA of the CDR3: TGTGCCAGCAGCCAACAGAGGGGCCTAACGTTCTTC.

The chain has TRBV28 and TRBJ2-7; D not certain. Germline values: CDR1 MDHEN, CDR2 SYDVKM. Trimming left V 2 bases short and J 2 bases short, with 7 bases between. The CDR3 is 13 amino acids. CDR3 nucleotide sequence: TGTGCCAGCAGTTTAACACCGACCTACGAGCAGTACTTC. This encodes CASSLTPTYEQYF. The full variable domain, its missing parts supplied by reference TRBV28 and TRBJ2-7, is DVKVTQSSRYLVKRTGEKVFLECVQDMDHENMFWYRQDPGLGLRLIYFSYDVKMKEKGDIPEGYSVSREKKERFSLILESASTNQTSMYLCASSLTPTYEQYFGPGTRLTVT.

CDR3: CASSLVVREDTEAFF. The CDR3 region has the DNA TGTGCCAGCAGCTTAGTGGTCAGGGAGGACACTGAAGCTTTCTTT. This chain joins TRBV7-2 and TRBJ1-1; D perhaps matches TRBD1 (5 bases). Germline V gene lookup returns CDR1 SGHTA and CDR2 FQGNSA. The CDR3 consists of 15 residues. V lost 1 base and J lost 3, with 12 bases in between.

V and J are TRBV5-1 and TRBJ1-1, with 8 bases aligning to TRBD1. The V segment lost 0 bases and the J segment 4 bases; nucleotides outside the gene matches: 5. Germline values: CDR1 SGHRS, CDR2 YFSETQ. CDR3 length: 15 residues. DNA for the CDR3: TGCGCCAGCAGCTTGGGCCGGCAGGGGGCCACTGAAGCTTTCTTT. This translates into CASSLGRQGATEAFF.

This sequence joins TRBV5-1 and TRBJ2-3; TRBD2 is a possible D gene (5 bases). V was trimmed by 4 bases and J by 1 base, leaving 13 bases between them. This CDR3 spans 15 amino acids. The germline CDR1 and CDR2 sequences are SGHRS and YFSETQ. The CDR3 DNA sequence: TGCGCCAGCAGCGTACTAGGTGACGGCACAGATACGCAGTATTTT. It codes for CASSVLGDGTDTQYF.

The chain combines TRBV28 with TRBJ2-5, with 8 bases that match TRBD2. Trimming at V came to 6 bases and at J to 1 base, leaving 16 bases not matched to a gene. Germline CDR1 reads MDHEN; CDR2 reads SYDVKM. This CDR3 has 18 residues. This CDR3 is CASRLIGAPGGAQETQYF. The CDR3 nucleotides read TGTGCCAGCAGACTTATAGGGGCACCCGGGGGGGCCCAAGAGACCCAGTACTTC.

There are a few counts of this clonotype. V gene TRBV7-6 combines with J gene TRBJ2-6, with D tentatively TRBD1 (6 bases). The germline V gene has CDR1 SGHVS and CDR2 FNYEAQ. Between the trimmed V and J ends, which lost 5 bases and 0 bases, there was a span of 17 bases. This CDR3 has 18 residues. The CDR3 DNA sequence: TGTGCCAGCAGCCTGGCCGGGACATTCCTCTCTGGGGCCAACGTCCTGACTTTC. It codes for CASSLAGTFLSGANVLTF.

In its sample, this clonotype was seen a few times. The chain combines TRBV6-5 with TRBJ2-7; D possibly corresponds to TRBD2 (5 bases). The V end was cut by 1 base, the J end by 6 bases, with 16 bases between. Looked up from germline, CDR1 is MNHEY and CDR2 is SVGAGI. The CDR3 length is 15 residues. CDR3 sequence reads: CASSYWTDQPGEQYF. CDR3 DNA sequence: TGTGCCAGCAGTTACTGGACTGACCAACCAGGCGAGCAGTACTTC.

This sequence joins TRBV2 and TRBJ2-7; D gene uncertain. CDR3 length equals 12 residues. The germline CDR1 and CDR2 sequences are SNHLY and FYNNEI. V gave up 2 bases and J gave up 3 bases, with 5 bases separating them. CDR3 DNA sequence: TGTGCCAGCAGTGAACAGGACTACGAGCAGTACTTC. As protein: CASSEQDYEQYF.

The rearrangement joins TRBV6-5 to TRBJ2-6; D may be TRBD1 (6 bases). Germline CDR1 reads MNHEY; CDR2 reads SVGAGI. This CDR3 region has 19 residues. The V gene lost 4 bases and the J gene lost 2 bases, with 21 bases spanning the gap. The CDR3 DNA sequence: TGTGCCAGCAGTTCTAACCACAGGGTGCTGGTCCCTGGGGCCAACGTCCTGACTTTC. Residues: CASSSNHRVLVPGANVLTF.

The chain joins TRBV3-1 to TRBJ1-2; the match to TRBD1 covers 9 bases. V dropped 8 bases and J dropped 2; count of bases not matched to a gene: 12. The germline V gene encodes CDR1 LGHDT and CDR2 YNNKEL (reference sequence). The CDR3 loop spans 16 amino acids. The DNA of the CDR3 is TGTGCCAGCGGCCTCCGGGACAGGGATTTAAACTATGGCTACACCTTC. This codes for CASGLRDRDLNYGYTF.

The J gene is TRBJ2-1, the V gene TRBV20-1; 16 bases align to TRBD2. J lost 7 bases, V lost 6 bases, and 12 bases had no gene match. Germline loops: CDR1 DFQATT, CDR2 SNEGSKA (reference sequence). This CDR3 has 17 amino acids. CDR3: CSAEGLAGGPFSNEQFF. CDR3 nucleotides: TGCAGTGCCGAGGGACTAGCGGGAGGGCCTTTTTCAAATGAGCAGTTCTTC.

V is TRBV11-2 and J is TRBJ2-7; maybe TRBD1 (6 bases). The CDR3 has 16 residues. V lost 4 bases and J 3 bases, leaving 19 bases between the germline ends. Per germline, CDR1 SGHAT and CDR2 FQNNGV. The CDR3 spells CASSSSWGTPGYEQYF. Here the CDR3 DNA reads TGTGCCAGCAGCTCATCGTGGGGGACACCGGGCTACGAGCAGTACTTC.

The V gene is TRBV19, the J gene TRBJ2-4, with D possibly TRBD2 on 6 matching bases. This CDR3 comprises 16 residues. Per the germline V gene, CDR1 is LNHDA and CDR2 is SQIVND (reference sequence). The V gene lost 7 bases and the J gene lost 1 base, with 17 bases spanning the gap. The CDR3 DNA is TGTGCCAGTAATAGTCACCGAGGGAGGGCCAAAAACATTCAGTACTTC. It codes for CASNSHRGRAKNIQYF. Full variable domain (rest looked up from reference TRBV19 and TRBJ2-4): DGGITQSPKYLFRKEGQNVTLSCEQNLNHDAMYWYRQDPGQGLRLIYYSQIVNDFQKGDIAEGYSVSREKKESFPLTVTSAQKNPTAFYLCASNSHRGRAKNIQYFGAGTRLSVL.

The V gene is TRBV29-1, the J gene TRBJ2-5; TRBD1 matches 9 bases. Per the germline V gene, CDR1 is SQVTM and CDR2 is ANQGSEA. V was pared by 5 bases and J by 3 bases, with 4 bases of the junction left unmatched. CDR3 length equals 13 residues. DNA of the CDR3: TGCAGCGTTTCGGGACAGGGAGAAGAGACCCAGTACTTC. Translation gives CSVSGQGEETQYF.

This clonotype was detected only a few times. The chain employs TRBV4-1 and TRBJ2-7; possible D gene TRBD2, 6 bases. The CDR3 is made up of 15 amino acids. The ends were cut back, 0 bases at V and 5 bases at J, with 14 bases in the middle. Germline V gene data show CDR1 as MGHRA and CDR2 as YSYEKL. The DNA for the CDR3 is TGCGCCAGCAGCCAAGAAGCCGGCGGGACGGACGAGCAGTACTTC. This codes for CASSQEAGGTDEQYF.

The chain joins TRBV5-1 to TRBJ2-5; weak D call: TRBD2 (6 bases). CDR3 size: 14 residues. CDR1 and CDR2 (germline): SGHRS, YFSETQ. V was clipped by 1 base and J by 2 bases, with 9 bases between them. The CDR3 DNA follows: TGCGCCAGCAGCTTGTCTAGCGAGCAAGAGACCCAGTACTTC. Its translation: CASSLSSEQETQYF. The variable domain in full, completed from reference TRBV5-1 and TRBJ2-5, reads KAGVTQTPRYLIKTRGQQVTLSCSPISGHRSVSWYQQTPGQGLQFLFEYFSETQRNKGNFPGRFSGRQFSNSRSEMNVSTLELGDSALYLCASSLSSEQETQYFGPGTRLLVL.

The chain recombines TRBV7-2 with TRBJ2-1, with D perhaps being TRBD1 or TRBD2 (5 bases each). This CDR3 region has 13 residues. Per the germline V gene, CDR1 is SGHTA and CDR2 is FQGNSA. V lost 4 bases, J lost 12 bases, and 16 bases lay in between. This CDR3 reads CASSSGAVRAQFF. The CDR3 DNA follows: TGTGCCAGCAGCTCCGGGGCTGTCAGAGCGCAGTTCTTC.

DNA for the CDR3: TGTGCCAGCAGCAGCGGACTAGCGGGGATCTCCTACGAGCAGTACTTC. Its translation is CASSSGLAGISYEQYF. The V and J genes are TRBV12-3 or TRBV12-4 and TRBJ2-7; 12 nucleotides align to TRBD2. This CDR3 is built from 16 residues. The V and J ends lost 6 bases and 0 bases, in that order; junction bases with no gene match: 6.

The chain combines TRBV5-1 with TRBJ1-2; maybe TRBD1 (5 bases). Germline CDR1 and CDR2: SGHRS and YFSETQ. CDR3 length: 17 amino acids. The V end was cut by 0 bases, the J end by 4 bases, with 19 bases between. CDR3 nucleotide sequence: TGCGCCAGCAGCTTGGACGGCCCCTGGGGGGGAACCTATGGCTACACCTTC. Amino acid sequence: CASSLDGPWGGTYGYTF.

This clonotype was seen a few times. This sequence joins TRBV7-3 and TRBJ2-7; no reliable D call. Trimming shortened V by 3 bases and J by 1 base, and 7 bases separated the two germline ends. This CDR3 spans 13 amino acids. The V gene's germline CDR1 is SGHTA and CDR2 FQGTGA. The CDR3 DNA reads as TGTGCCAGCAGCTTCCACGGGTCCTACGAGCAGTACTTC. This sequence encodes CASSFHGSYEQYF.

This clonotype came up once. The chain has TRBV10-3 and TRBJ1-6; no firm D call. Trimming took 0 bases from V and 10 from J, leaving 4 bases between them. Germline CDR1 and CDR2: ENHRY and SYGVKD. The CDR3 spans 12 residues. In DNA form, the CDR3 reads TGTGCCATCAGTGAGTCGGACTCACCCCTCCACTTT. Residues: CAISESDSPLHF.

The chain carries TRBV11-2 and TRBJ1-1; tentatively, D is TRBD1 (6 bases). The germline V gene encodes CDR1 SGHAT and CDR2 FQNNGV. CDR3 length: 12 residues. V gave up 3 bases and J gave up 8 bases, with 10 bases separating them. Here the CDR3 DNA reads TGTGCCAGCAGCTTTCAGGGGATGGAAGCTTTCTTT. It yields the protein CASSFQGMEAFF.

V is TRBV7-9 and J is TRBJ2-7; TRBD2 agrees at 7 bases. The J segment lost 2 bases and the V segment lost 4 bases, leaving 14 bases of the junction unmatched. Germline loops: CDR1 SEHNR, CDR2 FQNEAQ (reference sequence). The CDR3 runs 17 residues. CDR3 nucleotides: TGTGCCAGCAGCTGGGGGGGTGGGCGCGGCTTCACCTACGAGCAGTACTTC. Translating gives CASSWGGGRGFTYEQYF.

Written as DNA, the CDR3 is TGCAGTACTCCAGGGGTTGAAAAACTGTTTTTT. This gives the protein CSTPGVEKLFF. The chain couples TRBV20-1 to TRBJ1-4; a possible D gene is TRBD1 (6 bases). The CDR3 extends over 11 amino acids. The germline V and J ends were trimmed by 8 bases and 7 bases, with 11 bases remaining between them. Germline CDR1 reads DFQATT; CDR2 reads SNEGSKA (reference sequence).